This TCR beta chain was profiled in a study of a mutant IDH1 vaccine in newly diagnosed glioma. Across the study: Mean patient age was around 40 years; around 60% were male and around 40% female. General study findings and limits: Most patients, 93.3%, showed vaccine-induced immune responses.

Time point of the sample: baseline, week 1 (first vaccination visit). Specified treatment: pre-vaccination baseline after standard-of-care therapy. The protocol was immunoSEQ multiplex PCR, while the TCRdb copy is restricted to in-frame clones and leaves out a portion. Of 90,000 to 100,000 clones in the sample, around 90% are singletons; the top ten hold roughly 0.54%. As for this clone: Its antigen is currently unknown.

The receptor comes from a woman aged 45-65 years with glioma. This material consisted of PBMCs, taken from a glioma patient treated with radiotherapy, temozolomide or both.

CDR3 DNA: TGTGCCACCAGCGGAAGACCCGGGGAGCTGTTTTTT. It is translated as CATSGRPGELFF. The V gene is TRBV15, the J gene TRBJ2-2; D is uncertain. Trimming took off 5 bases at V and 6 bases at J, with 7 bases between the two ends. The V gene's germline CDR1 is LNHNV and CDR2 YYDKDF (reference sequence). The CDR3 has 12 residues.